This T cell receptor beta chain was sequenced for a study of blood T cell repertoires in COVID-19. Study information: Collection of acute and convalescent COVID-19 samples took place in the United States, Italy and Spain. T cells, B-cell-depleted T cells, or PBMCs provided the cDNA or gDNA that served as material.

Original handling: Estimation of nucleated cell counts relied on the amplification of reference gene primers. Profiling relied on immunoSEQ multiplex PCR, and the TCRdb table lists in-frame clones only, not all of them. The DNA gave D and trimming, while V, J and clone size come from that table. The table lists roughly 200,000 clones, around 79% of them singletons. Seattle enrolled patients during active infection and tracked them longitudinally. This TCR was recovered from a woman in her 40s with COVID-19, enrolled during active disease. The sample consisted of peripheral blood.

The CDR3 region has the DNA TGCGCCAGCCACCAGGACAGGGGGCAGTCGGGCACCGGGGAGCTGTTTTTT. Encoded protein: CASHQDRGQSGTGELFF. The V and J genes are TRBV5-1 and TRBJ2-2; the match to TRBD1 covers 11 bases. Trimming cost V 7 bases and J 4 bases; bases outside gene matches: 12. This CDR3 is built from 17 residues. Germline V lookup: CDR1 SGHRS, CDR2 YFSETQ.